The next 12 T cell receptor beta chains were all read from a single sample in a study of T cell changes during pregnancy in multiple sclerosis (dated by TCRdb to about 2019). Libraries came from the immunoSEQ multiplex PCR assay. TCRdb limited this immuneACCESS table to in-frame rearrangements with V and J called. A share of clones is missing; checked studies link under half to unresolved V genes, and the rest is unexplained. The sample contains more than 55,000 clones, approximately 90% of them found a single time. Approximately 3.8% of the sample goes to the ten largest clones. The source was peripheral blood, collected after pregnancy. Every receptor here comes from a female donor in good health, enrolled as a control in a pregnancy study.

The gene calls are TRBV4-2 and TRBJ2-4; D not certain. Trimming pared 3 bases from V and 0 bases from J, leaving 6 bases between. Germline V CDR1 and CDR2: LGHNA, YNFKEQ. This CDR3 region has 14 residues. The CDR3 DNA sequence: TGTGCCAGCAGCCAGTCCTTAGCCAAAAACATTCAGTACTTC. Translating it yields CASSQSLAKNIQYF.

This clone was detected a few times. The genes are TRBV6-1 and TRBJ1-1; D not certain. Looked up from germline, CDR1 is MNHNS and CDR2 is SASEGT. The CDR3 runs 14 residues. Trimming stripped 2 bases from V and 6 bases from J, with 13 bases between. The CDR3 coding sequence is TGTGCCAGCAGTGAACCCCAGGATAAAGCTGAAGCTTTCTTT. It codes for CASSEPQDKAEAFF.

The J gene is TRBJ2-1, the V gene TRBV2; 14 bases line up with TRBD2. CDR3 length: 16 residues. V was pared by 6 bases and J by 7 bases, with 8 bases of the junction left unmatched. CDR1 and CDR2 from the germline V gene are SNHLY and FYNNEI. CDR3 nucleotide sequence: TGTGCCAGCAGATCAGGACTAGCGGGAGGAAAGAATGAGCAGTTCTTC. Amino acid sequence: CASRSGLAGGKNEQFF.

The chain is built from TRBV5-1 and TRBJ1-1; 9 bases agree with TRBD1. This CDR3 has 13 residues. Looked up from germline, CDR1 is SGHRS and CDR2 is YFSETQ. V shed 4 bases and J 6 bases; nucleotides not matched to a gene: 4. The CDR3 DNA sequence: TGCGCCAGCAGCGCCCGACAGGGGGCTGAAGCTTTCTTT. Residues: CASSARQGAEAFF.

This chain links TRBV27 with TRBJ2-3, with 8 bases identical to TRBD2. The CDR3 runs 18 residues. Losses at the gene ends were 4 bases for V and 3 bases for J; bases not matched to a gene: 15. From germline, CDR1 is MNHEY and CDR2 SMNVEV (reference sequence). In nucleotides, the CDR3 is TGTGCCAGCAGTTCATTGGGGGAGGATAGCGGGGTGACAGATACGCAGTATTTT. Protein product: CASSSLGEDSGVTDTQYF.

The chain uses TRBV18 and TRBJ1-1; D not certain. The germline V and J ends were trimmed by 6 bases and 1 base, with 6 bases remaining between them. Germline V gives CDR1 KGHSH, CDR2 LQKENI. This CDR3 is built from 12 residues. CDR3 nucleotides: TGTGCCAGCTCGCAGCGGAACACTGAAGCTTTCTTT. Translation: CASSQRNTEAFF.

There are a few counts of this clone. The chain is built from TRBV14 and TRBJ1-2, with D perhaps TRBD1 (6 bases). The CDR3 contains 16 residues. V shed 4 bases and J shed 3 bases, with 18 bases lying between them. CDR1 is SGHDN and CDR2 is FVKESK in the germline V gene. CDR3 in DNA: TGTGCCAGCAGCCTCTACCGCCGGGGGGGCGACTATGGCTACACCTTC. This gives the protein CASSLYRRGGDYGYTF.

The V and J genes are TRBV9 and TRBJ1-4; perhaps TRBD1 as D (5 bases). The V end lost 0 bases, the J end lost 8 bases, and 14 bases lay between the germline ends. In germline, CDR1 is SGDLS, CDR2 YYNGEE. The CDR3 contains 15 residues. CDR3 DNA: TGTGCCAGCAGCGTAGAAGGGGCCCGTGGGGAAAAACTGTTTTTT. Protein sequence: CASSVEGARGEKLFF.

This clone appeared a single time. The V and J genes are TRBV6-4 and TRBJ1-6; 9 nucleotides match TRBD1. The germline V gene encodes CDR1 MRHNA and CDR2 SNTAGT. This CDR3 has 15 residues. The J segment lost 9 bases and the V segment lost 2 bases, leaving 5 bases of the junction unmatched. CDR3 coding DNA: TGTGCCAGCAGTGACAGCGGGACAGGGAGTTCACCCCTCCACTTT. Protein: CASSDSGTGSSPLHF.

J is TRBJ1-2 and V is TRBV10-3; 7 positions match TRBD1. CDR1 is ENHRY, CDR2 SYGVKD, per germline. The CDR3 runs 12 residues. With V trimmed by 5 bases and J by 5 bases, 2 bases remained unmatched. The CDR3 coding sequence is TGTGCCATCAGTTCACAGGGGTATGGCTACACCTTC. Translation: CAISSQGYGYTF.

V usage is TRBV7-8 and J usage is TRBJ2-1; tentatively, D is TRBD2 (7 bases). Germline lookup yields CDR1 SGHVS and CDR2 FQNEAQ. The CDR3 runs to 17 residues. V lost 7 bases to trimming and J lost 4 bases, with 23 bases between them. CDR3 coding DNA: TGTGCCAGCACCAAGGGGGTTGGGGGGGCTCAGTACAATGAGCAGTTCTTC. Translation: CASTKGVGGAQYNEQFF.

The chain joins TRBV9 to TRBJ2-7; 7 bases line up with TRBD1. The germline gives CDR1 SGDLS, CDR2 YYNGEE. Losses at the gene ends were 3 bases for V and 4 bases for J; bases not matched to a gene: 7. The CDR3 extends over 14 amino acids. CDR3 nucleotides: TGTGCCAGCAGCGCCCGGGACAGCGGATACGAGCAGTACTTC. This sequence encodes CASSARDSGYEQYF.